The present T cell receptor beta chain was sequenced within a study of cytomegalovirus exposure and HLA in healthy donors. As to this clone: Its antigen is not known.

The CDR3 extends over 15 amino acids. V gave up 1 base and J gave up 1 base, with 10 bases separating them. In germline, CDR1 is LGHNA, CDR2 YSLEER. Study-level findings and limits: In an earlier analysis, productive rearrangement rates for most beta V segments clustered near 87% or 30%. Reportedly, fewer N-insertions than the approximately 690-donor mean appeared in an Asian-associated ancestry cluster in a later analysis.

Primers for the PCR totalled 60 Vbeta and 13 Jbeta. In the original workflow: In a later analysis, of around 85 million unique beta chains, roughly 11 million appeared in at least two donors. Data came from immunoSEQ multiplex PCR; TCRdb stores just in-frame clones and leaves some out. The DNA gave D and trimming, while V, J and clone size come from that table. The sample has roughly 140,000 clones, roughly 79% seen once. Sequenced material: PBMCs. This sequence joins TRBV4-3 and TRBJ1-1; D remains ambiguous. This receptor was taken from a male donor in good health and CMV-seronegative. As DNA, the CDR3 is TGCGCCAGCAGCCAAGGATCCGGGAGGAACACTGAAGCTTTCTTT. Amino acid sequence: CASSQGSGRNTEAFF.